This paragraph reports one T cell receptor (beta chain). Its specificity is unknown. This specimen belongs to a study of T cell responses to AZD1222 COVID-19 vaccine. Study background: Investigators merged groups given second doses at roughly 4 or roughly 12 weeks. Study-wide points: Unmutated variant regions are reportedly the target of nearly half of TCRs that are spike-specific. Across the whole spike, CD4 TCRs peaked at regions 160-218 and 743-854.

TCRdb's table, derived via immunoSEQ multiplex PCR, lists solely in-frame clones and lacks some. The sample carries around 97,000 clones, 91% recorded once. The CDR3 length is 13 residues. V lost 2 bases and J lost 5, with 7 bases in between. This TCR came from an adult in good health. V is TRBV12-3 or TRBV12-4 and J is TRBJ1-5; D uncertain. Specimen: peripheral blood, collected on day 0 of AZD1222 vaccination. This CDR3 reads CASSLWNDQPQHF. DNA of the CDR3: TGTGCCAGCAGTTTATGGAACGATCAGCCCCAGCATTTT.